The 3 T cell receptor beta chains below come from one sample, sequenced in a study of human T cells and chemical hapten exposure. Described time point: patch test 3, about 24 weeks after DPC sensitization. Regarding treatment: therapeutic diphenylcyclopropenone sensitization with weekly scalp DPC. A single record per CDR3 protein comes from TCRdb applying MiXCR to the RACE reads. The sample carries just under 65,000 distinct CDR3 sequences, 11% recorded once. The starting material was whole blood, obtained in connection with sensitization to the hapten diphenylcyclopropenone (DPC). The source is a woman aged 25-40 years with alopecia areata. Some clones in this sample may be carry-over from other donors' samples.

This clonotype has more than one count but fewer than ten. This chain joins TRBV20-1 and TRBJ2-1, with D possibly matching TRBD2 (5 bases). The CDR3 is made up of 13 amino acids. V was shortened by 3 bases and J by 7 bases, with 13 bases between the two germline ends. Germline V lookup: CDR1 DFQATT, CDR2 SNEGSKA (reference sequence). In DNA form, the CDR3 reads TGCAGTGCTAGTCTCCCCCGGGAAAATGAGCAGTTCTTC. Protein: CSASLPRENEQFF.

This clonotype was observed a few times. The genes are TRBV6-1 and TRBJ1-5; TRBD1 agrees at 8 bases. The CDR3 runs to 14 residues. Germline V gene sequence: CDR1 MNHNS, CDR2 SASEGT. With 2 bases clipped from V and 4 bases from J, the junction kept 1 base outside the gene matches. The CDR3 spells CASSERQGNQPQHF. CDR3 bases: TGTGCCAGCAGTGAAAGACAGGGGAATCAGCCCCAGCATTTT.

The sample holds many counts of this clonotype. The V call is TRBV7-2, the J call TRBJ1-4, with 10 bases matching TRBD1. The trim removed 5 bases at V and 1 base at J, leaving 4 bases unmatched. The CDR3 loop spans 16 amino acids. Germline V CDR1 and CDR2: SGHTA, FQGNSA. This CDR3 reads CASSPTGGLTNEKLFF. In DNA form, the CDR3 reads TGTGCCAGCAGCCCGACAGGGGGCTTAACTAATGAAAAACTGTTTTTT.